This T cell receptor (beta chain) was found in a study of cytomegalovirus exposure and HLA in healthy donors. The data were produced by immunoSEQ multiplex PCR, yet TCRdb's version contains in-frame clones alone and is incomplete. The data contain 150,000 to 200,000 clones, roughly 90% of them singletons. Points from the study as a whole: The CMV antigen specificity of a few CMV-associated chains was confirmed through in vitro analysis. The study flagged some 180 TCR beta chains as cytomegalovirus-associated. Reports credit the classifier with highly specific, highly sensitive diagnosis of cytomegalovirus status.

The donors belonged to the approximately 120-subject validation cohort, separate from the approximately 670-subject first cohort. As concerns this clone: Its target is not known.

Per germline, CDR1 MDHEN and CDR2 SYDVKM. The CDR3 is made up of 16 amino acids. Trimming took 2 bases from V and 4 from J, leaving 15 bases between them. The sequence was obtained from a woman aged 25 to 39 in good health and CMV-seronegative. This chain links TRBV28 with TRBJ1-5; no firm D call. Input material: PBMCs. The CDR3 region is CASSLEDGSYNQPQHF. In nucleotides, the CDR3 is TGTGCCAGCAGTTTAGAAGACGGGAGTTATAATCAGCCCCAGCATTTT.